This TCR beta chain comes out of a study of blood T cell repertoires in COVID-19. Looking at the study overall: Sites in the United States, Italy and Spain provided acute and convalescent COVID-19 samples. Sample material is recorded as cDNA or gDNA derived from T cells, B-cell-depleted T cells, or PBMCs.

CDR1 and CDR2 (germline): SGHVS, FQNEAQ. The CDR3 is 13 residues long. V shed 3 bases and J shed 1 base, with 6 bases lying between them. Methods used by the authors: From reference gene primer amplification, estimates of nucleated cell counts were derived. Clones were read by immunoSEQ multiplex PCR, and TCRdb kept only the in-frame ones, dropping some. That table gives V, J and clone size, and the DNA gave D and trimming. The sample carries 30,000 to 40,000 clones, just under 85% recorded once. The source material was peripheral blood. The TCR was taken from a man aged 50-59 years with active COVID-19. The rearrangement links TRBV7-8 to TRBJ1-1; D is unclear. CDR3 bases: TGTGCCAGCAGCTTTACAAAGAACACTGAAGCTTTCTTT. It translates to CASSFTKNTEAFF.